Shown below are 25 T cell receptor beta chains from a single sample sequenced in a study of blood T cell repertoires in COVID-19 (dated by TCRdb to the early 2020s). Library generation was performed with the immunoSEQ multiplex PCR assay. Not all clones reach the TCRdb copy of this immuneACCESS table, which keeps in-frame sequences only. Checked studies attribute under half of the gap to unresolved V genes and leave the rest unexplained. The table for this sample lists roughly 75,000 clones; around 72% of them were counted only once. The top ten clones comprise just over 2.5% of the sample. Material for sequencing was peripheral blood. These TCRs come from a human donor with acute or convalescent COVID-19. The donor label of this sample is uncertain.

In this sample, this clone turned up once. The chain joins TRBV4-3 to TRBJ1-1, with TRBD1 matching 7 bases. V was clipped by 3 bases and J by 5 bases; unmatched bases: 15. The germline V gene has CDR1 LGHNA and CDR2 YSLEER. CDR3 size: 17 residues. The CDR3, as DNA: TGCGCCAGCAGCCAGGAAATTACAGGGGTCGCCGGGACTGAAGCTTTCTTT. It translates to CASSQEITGVAGTEAFF.

The gene calls are TRBV9 and TRBJ2-2; 8 bases match TRBD1. The J segment lost 1 base and the V segment lost 4 bases, leaving 6 bases of the junction unmatched. CDR1 and CDR2 from the germline V gene are SGDLS and YYNGEE. The CDR3 length is 16 residues. The CDR3 loop is CASSSRGTGNTGELFF. Written as DNA, the CDR3 is TGTGCCAGCAGCTCCCGGGGGACAGGGAACACCGGGGAGCTGTTTTTT.

The chain is built from TRBV7-3 and TRBJ2-2; a possible D gene is TRBD1 (5 bases). The CDR3 has 15 amino acids. Trimming cost V 4 bases and J 4 bases, with 13 bases left between them. CDR1 SGHTA and CDR2 FQGTGA come from the germline V gene. This chain's CDR3 is CASSWQPGITGELFF. CDR3 sequence (DNA): TGTGCCAGCAGCTGGCAGCCAGGGATCACCGGGGAGCTGTTTTTT.

The rearrangement links TRBV14 to TRBJ1-3; the match to TRBD1 covers 7 bases. The CDR3 is 14 residues long. Per the germline V gene, CDR1 is SGHDN and CDR2 is FVKESK. With V trimmed by 8 bases and J by 7 bases, 11 bases remained unmatched. The CDR3 coding sequence is TGTGCCAGCTCCGGGACAGAGAAAAGGAACACCATATATTTT. Its translation: CASSGTEKRNTIYF.

This clone showed up just a few times. The chain couples TRBV27 to TRBJ1-1; a weak D match, TRBD1 (5 bases). V shed 6 bases and J shed 1 base, with 9 bases lying between them. The CDR3 is made up of 13 amino acids. The V gene's germline CDR1 is MNHEY and CDR2 SMNVEV (reference sequence). The CDR3 DNA is TGTGCCAGCAGGCTAGACAGGAACACTGAAGCTTTCTTT. Protein: CASRLDRNTEAFF.

V gene TRBV5-6 combines with J gene TRBJ2-1; the match to TRBD2 covers 8 bases. J was trimmed by 8 bases and V by 0 bases; bases with no gene match: 7. There are 15 residues in the CDR3. CDR1 is SGHDT, CDR2 YYEEEE, per germline. CDR3 amino acids: CASSLGPGGKYEQFF. In DNA form, the CDR3 reads TGTGCCAGCAGCTTGGGTCCGGGAGGGAAGTATGAGCAGTTCTTC.

This clone was picked up a small number of times. V and J are TRBV5-6 and TRBJ2-3, with D maybe TRBD2 (5 bases). V was shortened by 0 bases and J by 0 bases, with 11 bases between the two germline ends. Germline V CDR1 and CDR2: SGHDT, YYEEEE. This CDR3 is 16 amino acids long. CDR3 nucleotides: TGTGCCAGCAGCTTGGCGCTAGGACTTAGCACAGATACGCAGTATTTT. Translation gives CASSLALGLSTDTQYF.

In its sample, this clone was seen once. The chain is built from TRBV6-2 or TRBV6-3 and TRBJ2-1, with 12 bases lining up with TRBD2. The CDR3 length is 15 residues. Germline V gene lookup returns CDR1 MNHEY and CDR2 SVGEGT. V shed 5 bases and J 6 bases; nucleotides not matched to a gene: 5. CDR3 nucleotides: TGTGCCAGCAGTCAACTAGCGGGGGGATCCAATGAGCAGTTCTTC. This gives the protein CASSQLAGGSNEQFF.

This clone has just one count. The rearrangement joins TRBV2 to TRBJ2-3; the match to TRBD1 covers 8 bases. CDR3 length: 12 amino acids. Germline-derived CDR1 and CDR2 are SNHLY and FYNNEI. Unmatched junction bases numbered 0, after V lost 6 bases and J lost 4 bases. CDR3 sequence (DNA): TGTGCCAGCAGGGACAGGGCAGATACGCAGTATTTT. It is translated as CASRDRADTQYF.

This clone has only one observation. A much larger clone differs from this one at a single base, so this may be a read error. V usage is TRBV27 and J usage is TRBJ2-2; tentatively, D is TRBD1 (6 bases). CDR3 size: 13 residues. CDR1 MNHEY and CDR2 SMNVEV come from the germline V gene (reference sequence). The V and J ends lost 8 bases and 0 bases respectively, with 7 bases between them. The DNA of the CDR3 is TGTGCCAGCCGGACAGCGAACACCGGGGAGCTGTTTTTT. Protein product: CASRTANTGELFF.

The CDR3 nucleotides read TGCGCCAGCAGCTTGGTTCCGGGTCCCAATCAGCCCCAGCATTTT. Amino acids: CASSLVPGPNQPQHF. The chain links TRBV5-1 to TRBJ1-5; D unresolved. V shed 0 bases and J shed 3 bases, with 10 bases lying between them. CDR3 size: 15 residues. Germline V gene data show CDR1 as SGHRS and CDR2 as YFSETQ. The whole variable domain, remainder taken from reference TRBV5-1 and TRBJ1-5, is KAGVTQTPRYLIKTRGQQVTLSCSPISGHRSVSWYQQTPGQGLQFLFEYFSETQRNKGNFPGRFSGRQFSNSRSEMNVSTLELGDSALYLCASSLVPGPNQPQHFGDGTRLSIL.

The chain joins TRBV11-1 to TRBJ2-3; D is unresolved. The germline gives CDR1 SGHAT, CDR2 FQDESV (reference sequence). The V gene lost 5 bases and the J gene lost 5 bases, with 8 bases spanning the gap. The CDR3 contains 12 residues. CDR3 residues: CASSPLRDTQYF. CDR3 DNA: TGTGCCAGCAGCCCGCTTAGAGATACGCAGTATTTT.

The V call is TRBV6-5, the J call TRBJ1-2, with D tentatively TRBD1 (5 bases). Trimming removed 4 bases at V and 7 bases at J, with 16 bases between. Germline lookup yields CDR1 MNHEY and CDR2 SVGAGI. The CDR3 is 14 amino acids. The CDR3 here is CASSSPAARGGYTF. In DNA, the CDR3 is TGTGCCAGCAGTTCTCCGGCGGCAAGGGGTGGCTACACCTTC.

This chain joins TRBV9 and TRBJ1-4; maybe TRBD1 (6 bases). This CDR3 is 16 amino acids long. Trimming pared 0 bases from V and 2 bases from J, leaving 11 bases between. Germline-derived CDR1 and CDR2 are SGDLS and YYNGEE. DNA for the CDR3: TGTGCCAGCAGCGTAGGCGGGGGGCAGACTAATGAAAAACTGTTTTTT. Translating gives CASSVGGGQTNEKLFF.

The V call is TRBV9, the J call TRBJ2-2; no firm D call. The CDR3 loop spans 15 amino acids. Germline CDR1 and CDR2: SGDLS and YYNGEE. The V gene lost 3 bases and the J gene lost 8 bases, with 17 bases spanning the gap. As DNA, the CDR3 is TGTGCCAGCAGCGCCGCAGGCCCACGTTCTGGGGAGCTGTTTTTT. Its translation is CASSAAGPRSGELFF.

The CDR3 DNA is TGTGCCAGCAGCCCGGGACAACACTATGGCTACACCTTC. It yields the protein CASSPGQHYGYTF. The chain has TRBV7-9 and TRBJ1-2, with a possible D match to TRBD1 (6 bases). V shed 5 bases and J shed 3 bases, with 10 bases lying between them. This CDR3 is 13 amino acids long. The germline CDR1 and CDR2 sequences are SEHNR and FQNEAQ (reference sequence).

The chain joins TRBV19 to TRBJ2-5, with 7 bases fitting TRBD2. With V trimmed by 4 bases and J by 9 bases, 11 bases remained unmatched. The CDR3 is made up of 14 amino acids. In germline, CDR1 is LNHDA, CDR2 SQIVND (reference sequence). CDR3 bases: TGTGCCAGTAGTAACGGACTAGTTGCAGTTCCCCAGTACTTC. Encoded protein: CASSNGLVAVPQYF.

J is TRBJ2-1 and V is TRBV2, with TRBD2 matching 13 bases. After removal of 5 bases from V and 3 bases from J, the junction contained 4 bases not matched to a gene. The CDR3 sequence is 16 residues long. The germline CDR1 and CDR2 sequences are SNHLY and FYNNEI. The chain's CDR3 is CASSRGLAGVYNEQFF. In nucleotides, the CDR3 is TGTGCCAGCAGTCGCGGACTAGCGGGAGTCTACAATGAGCAGTTCTTC. Full variable domain (remainder filled in from reference TRBV2 and TRBJ2-1): EPEVTQTPSHQVTQMGQEVILRCVPISNHLYFYWYRQILGQKVEFLVSFYNNEISEKSEIFDDQFSVERPDGSNFTLKIRSTKLEDSAMYFCASSRGLAGVYNEQFFGPGTRLTVL.

This clone is a singleton in its sample. The chain joins TRBV7-8 to TRBJ2-7; 11 nucleotides line up with TRBD2. Germline V gene lookup returns CDR1 SGHVS and CDR2 FQNEAQ. The CDR3 sequence is 15 residues long. The J segment lost 7 bases and the V segment lost 5 bases, leaving 10 bases of the junction unmatched. CDR3 amino acids: CASSQRTSGRWEQYF. CDR3 DNA sequence: TGTGCCAGCAGCCAACGGACTAGCGGGCGGTGGGAGCAGTACTTC.

The chain employs TRBV28 and TRBJ1-1, with 12 nucleotides matching TRBD1. The CDR3 loop spans 14 amino acids. The V gene end was trimmed by 11 bases and the J gene end by 4 bases; junction bases not matched to a gene: 8. CDR1 is MDHEN and CDR2 is SYDVKM in the germline V gene. The CDR3 DNA reads as TGTGCCCTGGGGACAGGGGGCGGCGGCACTGAAGCTTTCTTT. It is translated as CALGTGGGGTEAFF.

V and J are TRBV7-8 and TRBJ1-1; D might be TRBD1 (6 bases). The CDR3 runs to 13 residues. The germline V and J ends were trimmed by 7 bases and 6 bases, with 15 bases remaining between them. Germline lookup yields CDR1 SGHVS and CDR2 FQNEAQ. The CDR3 sequence: CASKKGGNAEAFF. In nucleotides, the CDR3 is TGTGCCAGCAAGAAAGGGGGAAACGCTGAAGCTTTCTTT.

This clone was seen once. This chain connects TRBV6-5 to TRBJ1-3, with 9 bases identical to TRBD1. Germline values: CDR1 MNHEY, CDR2 SVGAGI. With 6 bases clipped from V and 4 bases from J, the junction kept 4 bases outside the gene matches. The CDR3 is 14 residues long. For the CDR3, the DNA is TGTGCCAGCAGGACCGGGACAGGGGGAAACACCATATATTTT. Translating gives CASRTGTGGNTIYF.

V is TRBV9 and J is TRBJ2-7, with TRBD2 identical over 12 bases. V was pared by 0 bases and J by 3 bases, with 1 base of the junction left unmatched. The CDR3 consists of 15 residues. Germline V CDR1 and CDR2: SGDLS, YYNGEE. In DNA form, the CDR3 reads TGTGCCAGCAGCGTAGGGACTAGCGGGATCTACGAGCAGTACTTC. This translates into CASSVGTSGIYEQYF.

The gene calls are TRBV7-9 and TRBJ1-5; D remains unclear. Germline V gives CDR1 SEHNR, CDR2 FQNEAQ (reference sequence). This CDR3 is built from 14 residues. Trimming pared 4 bases from V and 11 bases from J, leaving 18 bases between. The CDR3 protein is CASSSDTSYSAQHF. The CDR3 region has the DNA TGTGCCAGCAGCTCAGACACATCATATTCGGCCCAGCATTTT.

The gene calls are TRBV7-2 and TRBJ2-7; 8 positions agree with TRBD2. The CDR3 consists of 15 residues. The V and J ends lost 1 base and 5 bases, in that order; junction bases with no gene match: 7. Germline assignment: CDR1 SGHTA and CDR2 FQGNSA. The CDR3 spells CASSLVAREGNEQYF. In DNA, the CDR3 is TGTGCCAGCAGCTTAGTAGCCCGGGAGGGCAACGAGCAGTACTTC.